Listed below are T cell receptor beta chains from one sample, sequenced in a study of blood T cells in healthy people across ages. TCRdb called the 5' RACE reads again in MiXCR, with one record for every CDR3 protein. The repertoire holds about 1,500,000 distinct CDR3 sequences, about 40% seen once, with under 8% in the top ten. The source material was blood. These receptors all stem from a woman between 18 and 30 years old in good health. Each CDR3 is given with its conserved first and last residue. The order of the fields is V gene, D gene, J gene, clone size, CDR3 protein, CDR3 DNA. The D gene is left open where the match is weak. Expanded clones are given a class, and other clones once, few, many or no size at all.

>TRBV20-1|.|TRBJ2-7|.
CSAREGLTGVYEQYF
TGCAGTGCTAGAGAAGGGCTTACTGGCGTGTACGAGCAGTACTTC
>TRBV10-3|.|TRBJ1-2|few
CAISEFIRGGYGYTF
TGTGCCATCAGTGAGTTTATCAGGGGCGGCTATGGCTACACCTTC
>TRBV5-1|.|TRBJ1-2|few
CASSLVGDWNYGYTF
TGCGCCAGCAGCTTGGTAGGGGACTGGAACTATGGCTACACCTTC
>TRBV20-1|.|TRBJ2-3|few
CSAGERTASTDTQYF
TGCAGTGCTGGGGAAAGGACCGCTAGCACAGATACGCAGTATTTT
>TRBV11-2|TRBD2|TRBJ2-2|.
CASSLGTSVTGELFF
TGTGCCAGCAGCTTAGGGACTAGCGTCACCGGGGAGCTGTTTTTT
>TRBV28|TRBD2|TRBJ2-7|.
CASSLLGTSGEQYF
TGTGCCAGCAGTTTACTTGGGACTAGCGGTGAGCAGTACTTC
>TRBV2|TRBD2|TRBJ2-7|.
CAIAGGSYNEQYF
TGTGCCATAGCGGGGGGCTCCTACAATGAGCAGTACTTC
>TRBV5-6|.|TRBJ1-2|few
CASSLGSGMADGYTF
TGTGCCAGCAGCTTGGGGTCGGGGATGGCGGATGGCTACACCTTC
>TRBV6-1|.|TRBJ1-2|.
CASSEATPHYGYTF
TGTGCCAGCAGTGAAGCGACGCCCCACTATGGCTACACCTTC
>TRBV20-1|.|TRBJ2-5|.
CSAPVRPSQETQYF
TGCAGTGCCCCAGTGAGGCCCTCCCAAGAGACCCAGTACTTC
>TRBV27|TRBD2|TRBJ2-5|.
CASSTGGLAGETQYF
TGTGCCAGCAGTACCGGGGGACTAGCGGGAGAGACCCAGTACTTC
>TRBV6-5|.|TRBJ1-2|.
CASSAYSGRGYTF
TGTGCCAGCAGTGCTTACAGTGGTCGTGGCTACACCTTC
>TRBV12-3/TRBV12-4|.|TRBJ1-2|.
CASSPNREYTF
TGTGCCAGCAGTCCAAACAGGGAGTACACCTTC
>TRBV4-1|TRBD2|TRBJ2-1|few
CASSQVSSGSYNEQFF
TGCGCCAGCAGCCAAGTTTCTAGCGGGAGCTACAATGAGCAGTTCTTC
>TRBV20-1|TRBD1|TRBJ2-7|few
CSAFPGQETGEQYF
TGCAGTGCTTTCCCAGGACAGGAAACTGGCGAGCAGTACTTC
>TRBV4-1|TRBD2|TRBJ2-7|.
CASSQTSGPTYEQYF
TGCGCCAGCAGCCAGACTAGCGGGCCTACCTACGAGCAGTACTTC
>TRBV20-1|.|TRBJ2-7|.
CGARELDEQYF
TGCGGTGCTAGAGAACTGGACGAGCAGTACTTC
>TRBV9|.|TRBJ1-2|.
CASSAPGPYGYTF
TGTGCCAGCAGCGCACCGGGACCCTATGGCTACACCTTC
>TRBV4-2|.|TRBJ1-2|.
CASRQDRDNYGYTF
TGTGCCAGCAGACAGGACCGGGACAACTATGGCTACACCTTC
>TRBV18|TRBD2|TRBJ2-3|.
CASSRSGTPGDTQYF
TGTGCCAGCTCCCGTAGCGGGACCCCCGGAGATACGCAGTATTTT
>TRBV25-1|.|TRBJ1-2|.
CASTPATRVGYTF
TGTGCCAGCACCCCAGCCACCCGGGTTGGCTACACCTTC
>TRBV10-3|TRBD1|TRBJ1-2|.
CAISGGTGTGYGYTF
TGTGCCATCAGTGGAGGGACCGGGACAGGCTATGGCTACACCTTC
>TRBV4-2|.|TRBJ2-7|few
CASSQGVAWNEQYF
TGTGCCAGCAGCCAAGGGGTAGCCTGGAATGAGCAGTACTTC
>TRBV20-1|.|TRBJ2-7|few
CSAPGRDEQYF
TGCAGTGCACCAGGGCGGGACGAGCAGTACTTC
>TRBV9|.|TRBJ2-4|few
CASSVGADSSNIQYF
TGTGCCAGCAGCGTGGGGGCCGACAGTTCAAACATTCAGTACTTC
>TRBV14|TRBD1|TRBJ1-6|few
CASSQVPGQGIPPLHF
TGTGCCAGCAGCCAAGTCCCGGGACAGGGGATACCACCCCTCCACTTT
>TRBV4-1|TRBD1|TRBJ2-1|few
CASSQFPPTGASYNEQFF
TGCGCCAGCAGCCAATTTCCCCCGACAGGGGCTTCCTACAATGAGCAGTTCTTC
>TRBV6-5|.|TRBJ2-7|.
CASSYGAGLPLEQYF
TGTGCCAGCAGTTACGGGGCAGGACTCCCCCTCGAGCAGTACTTC
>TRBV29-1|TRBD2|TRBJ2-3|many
CSVEFRLAAPTDTQYF
TGCAGCGTTGAATTTAGGCTAGCGGCACCGACAGATACGCAGTATTTT
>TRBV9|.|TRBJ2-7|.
CASSVGRGETYEQYF
TGTGCCAGCAGCGTAGGACGGGGCGAGACCTACGAGCAGTACTTC
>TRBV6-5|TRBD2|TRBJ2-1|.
CASSYLGSGSGNEQFF
TGTGCCAGCAGTTACTTGGGTAGCGGGAGTGGAAATGAGCAGTTCTTC
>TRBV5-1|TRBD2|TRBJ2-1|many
CASSLSGTSGGGEQFF
TGCGCCAGCAGTTTATCGGGGACTAGCGGGGGAGGGGAGCAGTTCTTC
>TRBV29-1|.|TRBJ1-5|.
CSVGGLGNQPQHF
TGCAGCGTTGGAGGGTTAGGCAATCAGCCCCAGCATTTT
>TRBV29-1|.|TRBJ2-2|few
CSVVWGRLSGELFF
TGCAGCGTTGTATGGGGGAGGTTGTCCGGGGAGCTGTTTTTT
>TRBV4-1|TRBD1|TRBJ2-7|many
CASSRHPGTDNYEQYF
TGCGCCAGCAGCCGTCACCCTGGGACAGATAACTACGAGCAGTACTTC
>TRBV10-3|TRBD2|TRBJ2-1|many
CAISAGGGDEQFF
TGTGCCATCAGTGCTGGGGGGGGGGATGAGCAGTTCTTC
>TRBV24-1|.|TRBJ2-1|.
CATSEKTGVLNNEQFF
TGTGCCACCAGTGAAAAAACAGGCGTACTAAACAATGAGCAGTTCTTC
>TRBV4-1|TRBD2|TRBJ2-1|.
CASSQTRGGLGEQFF
TGCGCCAGCAGCCAAACTCGGGGGGGGCTAGGTGAGCAGTTCTTC
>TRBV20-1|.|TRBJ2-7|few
CSARTRGSHEQYF
TGCAGTGCTAGGACTCGGGGGTCCCACGAGCAGTACTTC
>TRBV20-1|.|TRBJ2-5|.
CSARGPTRETQYF
TGCAGTGCTAGAGGGCCCACACGGGAGACCCAGTACTTC
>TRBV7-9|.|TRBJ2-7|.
CASFMTYNEQYF
TGTGCCAGCTTTATGACCTACAATGAGCAGTACTTC
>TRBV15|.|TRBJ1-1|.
CATSLKAGNTEAFF
TGTGCCACCTCACTAAAGGCTGGGAACACTGAAGCTTTCTTT
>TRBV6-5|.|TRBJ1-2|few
CASSYSIRGSYGYTF
TGTGCCAGCAGTTACTCCATCCGGGGCAGCTATGGCTACACCTTC
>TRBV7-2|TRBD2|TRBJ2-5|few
CASSFLAGVSSETQYF
TGTGCCAGCAGCTTCCTAGCGGGAGTCAGCTCAGAGACCCAGTACTTC
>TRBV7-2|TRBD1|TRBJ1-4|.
CASSGPGTAEEKLFF
TGTGCCAGCAGCGGGCCCGGGACAGCTGAAGAAAAACTGTTTTTT
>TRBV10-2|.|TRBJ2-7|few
CASSEWLADSYEQYF
TGCGCCAGCAGTGAGTGGCTAGCCGACTCCTACGAGCAGTACTTC
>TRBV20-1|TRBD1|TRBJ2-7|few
CSAPGDRGYEQYF
TGCAGTGCTCCCGGGGACAGGGGTTACGAGCAGTACTTC
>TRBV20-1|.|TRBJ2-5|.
CSARDNVETQYF
TGCAGTGCTAGAGATAATGTAGAGACCCAGTACTTC
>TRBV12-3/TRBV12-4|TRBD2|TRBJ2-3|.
CASSFDVAGGDTQYF
TGTGCCAGCAGTTTTGACGTAGCGGGAGGGGATACGCAGTATTTT
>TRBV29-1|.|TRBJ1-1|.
CSVERGGTMNTEAFF
TGCAGCGTTGAGAGGGGCGGAACGATGAACACTGAAGCTTTCTTT
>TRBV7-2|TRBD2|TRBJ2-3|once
CASSLRDRDYGSGGTDTQYF
TGTGCCAGCAGCTTAAGAGACCGGGACTATGGGAGTGGCGGCACAGATACGCAGTATTTT
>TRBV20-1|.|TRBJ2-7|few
CSAFNNRNTYEQYF
TGCAGTGCTTTCAACAACAGGAACACCTACGAGCAGTACTTC